The TCR beta chain under discussion was sequenced for a study of tumor-infiltrating lymphocytes in oesophageal squamous cell carcinoma. TCRdb reprocessed the PCR reads via MiXCR and lists one record per CDR3 protein. The table lists 13,000 to 15,000 distinct CDR3 sequences, about 50% of them singletons. This CDR3 has 16 residues. Germline CDR1 reads SGHAT; CDR2 reads FQDESV (reference sequence). The gene calls are TRBV11-1 and TRBJ2-5, with 14 bases lining up with TRBD2. With the DNA end fitting TRBJ2-1 better, the J assignment may be wrong. The clonotype was recovered from a male donor with esophageal squamous cell carcinoma. The source material was blood. CDR3 nucleotides: TGTGCCAGCAGCTTAGGACTAGCGGGAGGGGGGAATGAGCAGTTCTTC. Translated, it gives CASSLGLAGGGNEQFF.